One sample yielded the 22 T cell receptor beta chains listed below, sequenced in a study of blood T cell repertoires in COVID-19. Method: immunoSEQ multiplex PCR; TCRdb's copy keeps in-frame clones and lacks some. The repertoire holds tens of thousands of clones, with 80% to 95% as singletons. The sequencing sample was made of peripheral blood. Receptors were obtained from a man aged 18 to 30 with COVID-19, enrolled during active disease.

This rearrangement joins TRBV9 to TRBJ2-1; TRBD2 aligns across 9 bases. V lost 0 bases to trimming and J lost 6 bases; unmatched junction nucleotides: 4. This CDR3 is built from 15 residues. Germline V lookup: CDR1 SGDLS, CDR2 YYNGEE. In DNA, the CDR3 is TGTGCCAGCAGCGTAGGGGGACTAGCAGTCAATGAGCAGTTCTTC. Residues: CASSVGGLAVNEQFF.

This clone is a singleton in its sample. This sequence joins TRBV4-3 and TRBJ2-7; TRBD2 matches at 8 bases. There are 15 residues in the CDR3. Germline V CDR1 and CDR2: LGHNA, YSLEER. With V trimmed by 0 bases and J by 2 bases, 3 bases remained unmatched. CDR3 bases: TGCGCCAGCAGCCAAGAGCGGGGGGCCCCCTACGAGCAGTACTTC. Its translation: CASSQERGAPYEQYF.

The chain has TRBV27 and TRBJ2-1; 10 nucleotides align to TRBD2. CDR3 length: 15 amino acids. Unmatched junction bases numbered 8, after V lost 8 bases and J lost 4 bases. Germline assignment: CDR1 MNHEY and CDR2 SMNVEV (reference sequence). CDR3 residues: CASAFGLAEYNEQFF. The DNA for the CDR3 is TGTGCCAGCGCATTTGGACTAGCGGAGTACAATGAGCAGTTCTTC.

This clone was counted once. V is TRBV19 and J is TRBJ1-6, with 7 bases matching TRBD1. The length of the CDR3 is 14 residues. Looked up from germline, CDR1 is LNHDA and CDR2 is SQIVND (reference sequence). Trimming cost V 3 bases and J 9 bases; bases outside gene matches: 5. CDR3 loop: CASSIRGGGSPLHF. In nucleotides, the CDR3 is TGTGCCAGTAGTATCCGAGGGGGCGGTTCACCCCTCCACTTT. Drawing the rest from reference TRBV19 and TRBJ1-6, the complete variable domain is DGGITQSPKYLFRKEGQNVTLSCEQNLNHDAMYWYRQDPGQGLRLIYYSQIVNDFQKGDIAEGYSVSREKKESFPLTVTSAQKNPTAFYLCASSIRGGGSPLHFGNGTRLTVT.

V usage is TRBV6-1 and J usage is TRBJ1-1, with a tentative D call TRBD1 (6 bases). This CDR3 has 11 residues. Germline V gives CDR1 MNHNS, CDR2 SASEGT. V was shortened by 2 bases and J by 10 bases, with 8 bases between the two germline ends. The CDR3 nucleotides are TGTGCCAGCAGTGAAAGGGGGAGAGCTTTCTTT. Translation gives CASSERGRAFF.

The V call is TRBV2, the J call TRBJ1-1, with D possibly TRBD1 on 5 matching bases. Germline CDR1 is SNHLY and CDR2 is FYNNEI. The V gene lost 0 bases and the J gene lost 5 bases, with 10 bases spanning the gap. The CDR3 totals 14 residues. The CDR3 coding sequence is TGTGCCAGCAGTGAAGCTCCAGGGTGGACTGAAGCTTTCTTT. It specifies CASSEAPGWTEAFF.

CDR3: CASSYGGVQYF. Here the CDR3 DNA reads TGTGCCAGCAGTTACGGGGGGGTGCAGTACTTC. This sequence joins TRBV6-2 or TRBV6-3 and TRBJ2-7; 7 nucleotides agree with TRBD2. Germline-derived CDR1 and CDR2 are MNHEY and SVGEGT. The CDR3 runs to 11 residues. The ends lost 2 bases at V and 9 bases at J; junction bases unmatched: 1.

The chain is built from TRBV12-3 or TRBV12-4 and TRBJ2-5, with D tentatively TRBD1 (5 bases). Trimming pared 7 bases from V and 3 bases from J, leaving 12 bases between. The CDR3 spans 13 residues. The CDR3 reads CASTWGIKETQYF. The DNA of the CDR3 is TGTGCCAGCACCTGGGGCATCAAAGAGACCCAGTACTTC.

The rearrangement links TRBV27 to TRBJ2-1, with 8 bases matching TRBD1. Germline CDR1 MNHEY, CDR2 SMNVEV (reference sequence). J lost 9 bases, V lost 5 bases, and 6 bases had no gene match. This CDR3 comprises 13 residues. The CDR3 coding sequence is TGTGCCAGCAGTCACAGGGGGGCGTCTGAGCAGTTCTTC. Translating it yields CASSHRGASEQFF.

Written as DNA, the CDR3 is TGTGCCAGCAGGAGAAGCCGGGACAGGGATACCGGGGAGCTGTTTTTT. Translated, it gives CASRRSRDRDTGELFF. The chain links TRBV6-6 to TRBJ2-2; TRBD1 aligns across 9 bases. The CDR3 contains 16 residues. Unmatched junction bases numbered 10, after V lost 6 bases and J lost 5 bases. Germline CDR1 and CDR2: MNHNY and SVGAGI (reference sequence).

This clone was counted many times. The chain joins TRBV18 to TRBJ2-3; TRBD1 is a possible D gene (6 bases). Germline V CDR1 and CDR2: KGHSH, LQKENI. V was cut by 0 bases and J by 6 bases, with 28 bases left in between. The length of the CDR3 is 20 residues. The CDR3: CASSPPNSFSNNRAKDTQYF. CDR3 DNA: TGTGCCAGCTCACCACCGAATTCCTTCAGCAACAACAGGGCCAAGGATACGCAGTATTTT.

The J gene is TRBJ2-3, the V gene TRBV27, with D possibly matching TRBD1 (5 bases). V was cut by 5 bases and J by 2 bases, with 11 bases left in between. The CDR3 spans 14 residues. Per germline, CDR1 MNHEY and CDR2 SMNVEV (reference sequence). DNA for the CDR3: TGTGCCAGCAGTCCGACAGTCTACACAGATACGCAGTATTTT. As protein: CASSPTVYTDTQYF.

For the CDR3, the DNA is TGTGCCAGCAGCTTAGGGGGGGGGAGAAGCAATCAGCCCCAGCATTTT. This gives the protein CASSLGGGRSNQPQHF. This chain connects TRBV7-8 to TRBJ1-5, with D possibly TRBD1 on 5 matching bases. The germline V gene encodes CDR1 SGHVS and CDR2 FQNEAQ. This CDR3 comprises 16 residues. Deletions cut 1 base from V and 1 base from J, with 11 bases between.

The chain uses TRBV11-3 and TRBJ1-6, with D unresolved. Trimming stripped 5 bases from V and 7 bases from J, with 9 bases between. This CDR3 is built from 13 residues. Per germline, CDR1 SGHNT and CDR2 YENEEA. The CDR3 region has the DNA TGTGCCAGCAGCAAATCCAGGAATTCACCCCTCCACTTT. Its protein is CASSKSRNSPLHF.

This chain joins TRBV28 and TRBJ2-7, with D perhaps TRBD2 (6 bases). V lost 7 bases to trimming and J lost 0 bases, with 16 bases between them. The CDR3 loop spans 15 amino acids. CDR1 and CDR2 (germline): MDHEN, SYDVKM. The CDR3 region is CASIFVGLRSYEQYF. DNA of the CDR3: TGTGCCAGCATTTTTGTGGGACTCCGCTCCTACGAGCAGTACTTC.

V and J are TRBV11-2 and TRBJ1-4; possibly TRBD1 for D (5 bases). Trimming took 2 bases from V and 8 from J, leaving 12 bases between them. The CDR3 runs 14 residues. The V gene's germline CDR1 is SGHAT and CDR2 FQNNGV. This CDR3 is CASSLPGGWEKLFF. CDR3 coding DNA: TGTGCCAGCAGCTTACCTGGGGGGTGGGAAAAACTGTTTTTT.

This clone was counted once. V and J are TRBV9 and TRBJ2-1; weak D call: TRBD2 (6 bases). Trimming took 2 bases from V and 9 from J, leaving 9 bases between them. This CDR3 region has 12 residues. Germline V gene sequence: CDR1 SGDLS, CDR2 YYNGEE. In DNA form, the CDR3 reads TGTGCCAGCAGCGTCCGGGACTCTGAGCAGTTCTTC. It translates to CASSVRDSEQFF.

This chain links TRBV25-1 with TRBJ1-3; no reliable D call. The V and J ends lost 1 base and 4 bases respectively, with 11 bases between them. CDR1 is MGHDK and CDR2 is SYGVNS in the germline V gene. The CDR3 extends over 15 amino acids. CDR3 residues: CASSELGREGNTIYF. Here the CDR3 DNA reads TGTGCCAGCAGTGAATTGGGCAGAGAAGGAAACACCATATATTTT.

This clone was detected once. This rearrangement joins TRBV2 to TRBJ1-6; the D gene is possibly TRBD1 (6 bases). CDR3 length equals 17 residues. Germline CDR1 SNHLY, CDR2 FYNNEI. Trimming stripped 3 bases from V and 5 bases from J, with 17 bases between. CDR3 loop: CASSEEQGPGNNSPLHF. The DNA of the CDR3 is TGTGCCAGCAGTGAGGAGCAGGGGCCAGGGAATAATTCACCCCTCCACTTT.

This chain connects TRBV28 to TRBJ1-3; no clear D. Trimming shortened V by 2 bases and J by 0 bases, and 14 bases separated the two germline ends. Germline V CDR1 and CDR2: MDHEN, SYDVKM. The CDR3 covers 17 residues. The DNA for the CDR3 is TGTGCCAGCAGTTTACCCGCCCGACACAACTCTGGAAACACCATATATTTT. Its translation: CASSLPARHNSGNTIYF.

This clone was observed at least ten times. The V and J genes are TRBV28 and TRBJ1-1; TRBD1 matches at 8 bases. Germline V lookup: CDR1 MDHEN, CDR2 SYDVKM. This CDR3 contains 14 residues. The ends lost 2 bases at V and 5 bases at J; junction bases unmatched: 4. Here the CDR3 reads CASSLTRGHTEAFF. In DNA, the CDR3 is TGTGCCAGCAGTTTAACCAGGGGGCATACTGAAGCTTTCTTT.

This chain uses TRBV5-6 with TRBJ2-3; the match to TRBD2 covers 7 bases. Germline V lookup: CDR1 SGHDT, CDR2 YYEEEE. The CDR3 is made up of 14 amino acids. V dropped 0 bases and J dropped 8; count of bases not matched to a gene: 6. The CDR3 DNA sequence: TGTGCCAGCAGCTTGGGCGGGAGTATGGGTACGCAGTATTTT. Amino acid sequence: CASSLGGSMGTQYF.